The T cell receptor beta chain described here comes from a study of blood T cell repertoires in COVID-19. V dropped 2 bases and J dropped 0 bases, with 10 bases sitting between them. The germline gives CDR1 GTSNPN, CDR2 SVGIG (reference sequence). There are 14 residues in the CDR3. Profiling relied on immunoSEQ multiplex PCR, and the TCRdb table lists in-frame clones only, not all of them. The sample carries tens of thousands of clones, roughly 75% recorded once. The origin of this receptor is a man between 70 and 80 years old with acute or convalescent COVID-19. The specimen sequenced was peripheral blood. The rearrangement joins TRBV30 to TRBJ1-1, with D uncertain. Written as DNA, the CDR3 is TGTGCCTGGAGTCCCTTTAGCGTGAACACTGAAGCTTTCTTT. Its translation: CAWSPFSVNTEAFF.